This TCR beta chain was documented in a study of preoperative IRX-2 immunotherapy in early breast cancer (dated by TCRdb to between 2018 and 2021). Library preparation was by the immunoSEQ multiplex PCR assay. Sourced from immuneACCESS, this table was stored by TCRdb with only in-frame sequences that have V and J called. A share of the clones is absent; for the studies checked, an unresolved V gene accounts for under half, and the remainder has no known explanation. In this sample the table shows some 35,000 clones, roughly four fifths of which occur a single time. The ten largest clones add up to over 1.3% of the sample. In regard to this clone: It has no known antigen specificity. No base quality information exists; no much larger clone differs at one position.

The treatment or condition label, as the study defines it: preoperative locoregional IRX-2 cytokine immunotherapy. The samples were obtained from a phase Ib study that tested preoperative, locoregional IRX-2 cytokine immunotherapy designed to prime immune responses. Patients with early-stage breast cancer who were given IRX-2 before surgery served as donors. From its cysteine to its phenylalanine, the CDR3 spans 16 amino acids. Here the CDR3 DNA is all that survives: 48 bases in frame from base 1. The receptor comes from a human donor with breast cancer. The rearrangement joined TRBV1 to TRBJ2-4; TRBD2, the table's D call, was not compared with the DNA. TRBV1 is flagged as a pseudogene. Sample: lymph node tissue, taken after IRX-2 immunotherapy. The DNA sequence is TGCGCCAGCAGCCAAGATCTCGTAAACTCCAAAAACATTCAGTACTTC. This gives the protein CASSQDLVNSKNIQYF.